This paragraph reports one T cell receptor beta chain. This sample was taken from a study of T cells after yellow fever vaccination. Per the germline V gene, CDR1 is SGHDN and CDR2 is FVKESK. The CDR3 consists of 11 residues. Trimming removed 3 bases from V and 6 bases from J, with 4 bases in between. TCRdb ran MiXCR on the 5' RACE reads and lists one entry per CDR3 protein. The table lists roughly 250,000 distinct CDR3 sequences, over 10% of them singletons. The sequences come from CD4+ T cells sorted from PBMCs, collected 45 days after the yellow fever booster vaccination. This receptor was identified in a young man who received the YFV17D yellow fever vaccine. The rearrangement links TRBV14 to TRBJ2-3, with unresolved D. As DNA, the CDR3 is TGTGCCAGCAGCCAGGTTGATACGCAGTATTTT. Translating it yields CASSQVDTQYF.